Below are 7 T cell receptor beta chains sequenced from a single sample in a study of blood T cell repertoires in COVID-19. Using immunoSEQ multiplex PCR, the repertoire was profiled, and TCRdb retains in-frame clones only, with some absent. Among about 200,000 clones listed, approximately 87% were seen once. Material: peripheral blood. Receptors were obtained from a man aged 60-69 years who had recovered from COVID-19.

This clone was found a few times. This chain links TRBV9 with TRBJ1-3; the match to TRBD1 covers 9 bases. There are 16 residues in the CDR3. The junction had 3 bases not matched to a gene; V was cut back by 0 bases and J by 2 bases. CDR1 and CDR2 from the germline V gene are SGDLS and YYNGEE. The CDR3 sequence: CASSVGGDRAGNTIYF. Here the CDR3 DNA reads TGTGCCAGCAGCGTAGGCGGGGACAGGGCTGGAAACACCATATATTTT. The full variable domain, in which reference TRBV9 and TRBJ1-3 provide the parts outside the CDR3, is DSGVTQTPKHLITATGQRVTLRCSPRSGDLSVYWYQQSLDQGLQFLIQYYNGEERAKGNILERFSAQQFPDLHSELNLSSLELGDSALYFCASSVGGDRAGNTIYFGEGSWLTVV.

This clone was observed at least ten times. V is TRBV6-5 and J is TRBJ1-5; TRBD1 agrees at 8 bases. The V gene end was trimmed by 6 bases and the J gene end by 4 bases; junction bases not matched to a gene: 5. This CDR3 has 14 residues. The V gene's germline CDR1 is MNHEY and CDR2 SVGAGI. The DNA of the CDR3 is TGTGCCAGCAGACGCACAGGGGGAAATCAGCCCCAGCATTTT. Translating gives CASRRTGGNQPQHF.

J is TRBJ2-2 and V is TRBV2; 7 positions agree with TRBD1. The CDR3 extends over 14 amino acids. Trimming at V came to 11 bases and at J to 1 base, leaving 7 bases not matched to a gene. Germline-derived CDR1 and CDR2 are SNHLY and FYNNEI. The CDR3: CARLRDRNTGELFF. CDR3 DNA sequence: TGTGCCCGACTCCGGGACAGGAACACCGGGGAGCTGTTTTTT.

The gene calls are TRBV27 and TRBJ1-1; D call uncertain. With 7 bases removed from V and 0 bases from J, the gap between germline ends came to 6 bases. The CDR3 covers 12 residues. The germline CDR1 and CDR2 sequences are MNHEY and SMNVEV (reference sequence). Here the CDR3 reads CASKDMNTEAFF. CDR3 bases: TGTGCCAGCAAAGACATGAACACTGAAGCTTTCTTT.

This rearrangement joins TRBV28 to TRBJ2-7, with TRBD2 as a possible D gene (6 bases). V was clipped by 10 bases and J by 4 bases, with 29 bases between them. The germline CDR1 and CDR2 sequences are MDHEN and SYDVKM. CDR3 length: 17 amino acids. CDR3 loop: CATLEGSIGPMGYEQYF. The CDR3 bases are TGTGCCACCTTGGAGGGTTCCATAGGTCCTATGGGGTACGAGCAGTACTTC.

This clone was counted a single time. The chain uses TRBV7-9 and TRBJ2-7; TRBD1 matches at 9 bases. V was clipped by 5 bases and J by 0 bases; unmatched bases: 11. CDR1 and CDR2 (germline): SEHNR, FQNEAQ (reference sequence). The CDR3 contains 17 residues. The CDR3 region has the DNA TGTGCCAGCAGCCCGATTCCACAGGGGGCCGCCTCCTACGAGCAGTACTTC. Amino acids: CASSPIPQGAASYEQYF.

This clone has more than one count but fewer than ten. The chain has TRBV14 and TRBJ2-7, with a possible D match to TRBD2 (6 bases). The CDR3 is 13 residues long. From germline, CDR1 is SGHDN and CDR2 FVKESK. V gave up 6 bases and J gave up 3 bases, with 12 bases separating them. CDR3 protein: CASSPDYYYEQYF. The CDR3 nucleotides are TGTGCCAGCAGTCCGGACTACTACTACGAGCAGTACTTC.